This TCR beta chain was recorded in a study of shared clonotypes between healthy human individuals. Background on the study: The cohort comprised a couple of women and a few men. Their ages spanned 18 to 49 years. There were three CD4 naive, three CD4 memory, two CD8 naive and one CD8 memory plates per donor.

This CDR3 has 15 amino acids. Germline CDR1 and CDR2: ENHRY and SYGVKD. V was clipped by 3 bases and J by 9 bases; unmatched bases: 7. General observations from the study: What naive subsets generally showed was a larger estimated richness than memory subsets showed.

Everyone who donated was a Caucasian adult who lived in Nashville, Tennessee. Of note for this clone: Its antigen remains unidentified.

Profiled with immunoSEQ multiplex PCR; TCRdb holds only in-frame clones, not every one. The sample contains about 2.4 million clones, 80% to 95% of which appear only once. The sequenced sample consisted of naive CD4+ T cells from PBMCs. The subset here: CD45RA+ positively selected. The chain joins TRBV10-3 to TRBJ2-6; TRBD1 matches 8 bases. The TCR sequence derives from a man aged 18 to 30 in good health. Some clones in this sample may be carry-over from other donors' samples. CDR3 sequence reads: CAISDSDRVVNVLTF. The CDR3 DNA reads TGTGCCATCAGTGACTCGGACAGGGTCGTCAACGTCCTGACTTTC.